The sample holds a few counts of the clone carrying this T cell receptor beta chain. Antigen specificity is unknown. This entry is derived from a study of post-analysis software for immune sequencing data. V lost 4 bases, J lost 12 bases, and 13 bases lay in between. The CDR3 covers 12 residues. cDNA libraries for TCR beta contained unique molecular identifiers. TCRdb itself ran the PCR reads through MiXCR, one entry per CDR3 protein. The sample has about 820,000 distinct CDR3 sequences, roughly 50% seen once. Study-wide findings and caveats: Higher frequency in patients than in controls was seen for roughly five TRBV segments, with TRBV5-6, TRBV5-1 and TRBV20-1 among them. Pronounced co-clustering by F measure was evident among identically batched samples.

This sequence was found in a girl aged 10-17 years with multiple sclerosis. The chain is built from TRBV12-3 or TRBV12-4 and TRBJ2-1; weak D call: TRBD2 (6 bases). Sequenced material: blood. CDR3 sequence: CASSSSTRGQFF. The CDR3 bases are TGTGCCAGCAGTTCCTCGACTAGAGGGCAGTTCTTC.